One sample yielded the 28 T cell receptor beta chains listed below, sequenced in a study of T cell responses to AZD1222 COVID-19 vaccine. Measured with immunoSEQ multiplex PCR; TCRdb has only the in-frame clones, and not every one. In the table there are more than 120,000 clones, roughly 93% of which are singletons. The specimen comprised peripheral blood, sampled 28 days after the second AZD1222 dose. These receptors came from an adult who received the AZD1222 COVID-19 vaccine.

This chain joins TRBV28 and TRBJ1-2, with D unclear. CDR1 MDHEN and CDR2 SYDVKM come from the germline V gene. Between the trimmed V and J ends, which lost 8 bases and 4 bases, there was a span of 8 bases. CDR3 length: 11 amino acids. Here the CDR3 DNA reads TGTGCCAGCCGTAACAGCTATGGCTACACCTTC. Translated: CASRNSYGYTF.

The chain couples TRBV24-1 to TRBJ2-5; 7 bases align to TRBD2. CDR1 is KGHDR, CDR2 SFDVKD, per germline. The CDR3 length is 15 residues. V shed 0 bases, J shed 3 bases, and the junction held 3 bases outside the gene matches. The CDR3 coding sequence is TGTGCCACCAGTGATTTGGGCCGGGAGGAAGAGACCCAGTACTTC. It yields the protein CATSDLGREEETQYF.

This clone was seen once. V is TRBV25-1 and J is TRBJ2-5; D is possibly TRBD2 (6 bases). Trimming removed 3 bases at V and 4 bases at J, with 12 bases between. The CDR3 is made up of 14 amino acids. Germline assignment: CDR1 MGHDK and CDR2 SYGVNS. DNA for the CDR3: TGTGCCAGCAGTGATAACGGGGGACGAGAGACCCAGTACTTC. Protein: CASSDNGGRETQYF.

This clone showed up just once. Different DNA sequences within this sample yield the same CDR3. The rearrangement links TRBV19 to TRBJ1-1, with D maybe TRBD1 (5 bases). The V gene lost 5 bases and the J gene lost 1 base, with 5 bases spanning the gap. Germline lookup yields CDR1 LNHDA and CDR2 SQIVND (reference sequence). This CDR3 is built from 12 residues. The CDR3 loop reads CASSQGNTEAFF. Written as DNA, the CDR3 is TGTGCCAGTAGTCAGGGGAACACTGAAGCTTTCTTT.

V usage is TRBV10-3 and J usage is TRBJ1-5, with D perhaps TRBD1 (6 bases). V dropped 4 bases and J dropped 1 base, with 14 bases sitting between them. This CDR3 is built from 16 residues. The germline V gene encodes CDR1 ENHRY and CDR2 SYGVKD. Here the CDR3 reads CAISGGGGLSNQPQHF. The DNA for the CDR3 is TGTGCCATCAGTGGAGGGGGGGGGCTCAGCAATCAGCCCCAGCATTTT.

The chain links TRBV18 to TRBJ1-4, with 8 bases that match TRBD1. This CDR3 is built from 15 residues. The V gene's germline CDR1 is KGHSH and CDR2 LQKENI. Trimming removed 3 bases from V and 5 bases from J; junction bases left unmatched: 5. The CDR3, as DNA: TGTGCCAGCTCACCCGATACAGGGGGAAATGAAAAACTGTTTTTT. Translation gives CASSPDTGGNEKLFF.

The chain carries TRBV30 and TRBJ1-2; D unresolved. V was trimmed by 4 bases and J by 4 bases, leaving 19 bases between them. The CDR3 is made up of 15 amino acids. Germline loops: CDR1 GTSNPN, CDR2 SVGIG (reference sequence). The CDR3 reads CAWIRPRPKTYGYTF. For the CDR3, the DNA is TGTGCCTGGATCCGTCCGAGACCCAAAACCTATGGCTACACCTTC.

The chain links TRBV16 to TRBJ2-7; D uncertain. Germline values: CDR1 KGHSY, CDR2 FQNENV. The V end lost 3 bases, the J end lost 5 bases, and 5 bases lay between the germline ends. This CDR3 is built from 11 residues. As DNA, the CDR3 is TGTGCCAGCAGCCAGGGGAACGAGCAGTACGTC. This encodes CASSQGNEQYV.

The V and J genes are TRBV29-1 and TRBJ1-4; D remains ambiguous. The CDR3 extends over 11 amino acids. CDR1 and CDR2 (germline): SQVTM, ANQGSEA. V was clipped by 4 bases and J by 3 bases, with 3 bases between them. CDR3 nucleotides: TGCAGCGTTGCTGCTAATGAAAAACTGTTTTTT. The encoded protein is CSVAANEKLFF.

This rearrangement joins TRBV27 to TRBJ1-1; the match to TRBD1 covers 7 bases. This CDR3 is built from 15 residues. V lost 3 bases, J lost 0 bases, and 4 bases stayed unmatched. CDR1 and CDR2 from the germline V gene are MNHEY and SMNVEV (reference sequence). CDR3 DNA sequence: TGTGCCAGCAGTTTGGGGACAGCGATGAACACTGAAGCTTTCTTT. It codes for CASSLGTAMNTEAFF.

The rearrangement uses TRBV5-6 and TRBJ1-1; D is uncertain. Trimming removed 0 bases from V and 8 bases from J, with 5 bases in between. CDR3 length: 11 residues. From germline, CDR1 is SGHDT and CDR2 YYEEEE. The CDR3 DNA sequence: TGTGCCAGCAGCTTGGAGGTGGAAGCTTTCTTT. Translated, it gives CASSLEVEAFF.

The V and J genes are TRBV13 and TRBJ1-1, with D perhaps TRBD1 (5 bases). Germline CDR1 PRHDT, CDR2 FYEKMQ (reference sequence). This CDR3 has 14 amino acids. The V end lost 3 bases, the J end lost 5 bases, and 13 bases lay between the germline ends. In nucleotides, the CDR3 is TGTGCCAGCAGCTTGGGGGGTTTGGGGACTGAAGCTTTCTTT. Encoded protein: CASSLGGLGTEAFF.

The rearrangement links TRBV20-1 to TRBJ1-1; 7 nucleotides align to TRBD1. The CDR3 runs to 13 residues. The V gene end was trimmed by 3 bases and the J gene end by 3 bases; junction bases not matched to a gene: 4. Germline CDR1 and CDR2: DFQATT and SNEGSKA (reference sequence). The CDR3 coding sequence is TGCAGTGCTAGTCGGGACAGCGACACTGAAGCTTTCTTT. Its protein is CSASRDSDTEAFF.

This clone occurred a few times. This sequence joins TRBV5-1 and TRBJ2-1, with 7 bases identical to TRBD2. Trimming cost V 2 bases and J 8 bases; bases outside gene matches: 10. Germline assignment: CDR1 SGHRS and CDR2 YFSETQ. CDR3 size: 15 residues. The CDR3: CASSLLASKGDEQFF. CDR3 DNA sequence: TGCGCCAGCAGCTTACTAGCGAGTAAGGGCGATGAGCAGTTCTTC.

The CDR3 region is CASSIRSGTGVNTEAFF. The CDR3 nucleotides read TGTGCCAGTAGTATACGATCCGGGACAGGGGTGAACACTGAAGCTTTCTTT. The J gene is TRBJ1-1, the V gene TRBV19, with 10 bases fitting TRBD1. The CDR3 loop spans 17 amino acids. The germline gives CDR1 LNHDA, CDR2 SQIVND (reference sequence). J gave up 0 bases and V 2 bases, and 6 bases lay outside the gene matches. Full variable domain (remainder filled in from reference TRBV19 and TRBJ1-1): DGGITQSPKYLFRKEGQNVTLSCEQNLNHDAMYWYRQDPGQGLRLIYYSQIVNDFQKGDIAEGYSVSREKKESFPLTVTSAQKNPTAFYLCASSIRSGTGVNTEAFFGQGTRLTVV.

The V call is TRBV3-1 (or the pseudogene TRBV3-2), the J call TRBJ1-1; no clear D. Germline V gene data show CDR1 as LGHDT and CDR2 as YNNKEL (reference sequence). Deletions cut 2 bases from V and 5 bases from J, with 18 bases between. CDR3 size: 16 residues. CDR3 coding DNA: TGTGCCAGCAGCCAATTCCCCCTGACGGGAGGGACTGAAGCTTTCTTT. It codes for CASSQFPLTGGTEAFF.

This clone turned up a few times. The V and J genes are TRBV7-2 and TRBJ1-2; D gene uncertain. Germline V lookup: CDR1 SGHTA, CDR2 FQGNSA. Deletions cut 1 base from V and 5 bases from J, with 11 bases between. This CDR3 contains 14 residues. The CDR3 loop is CASSLESGSYGYTF. The DNA of the CDR3 is TGTGCCAGCAGCTTAGAATCCGGGAGTTATGGCTACACCTTC.

This clone was observed a single time. In nucleotides, the CDR3 is TGTGCCAGCAGTGAGGACCACTACAATGAGCAGTTCTTC. It codes for CASSEDHYNEQFF. This chain connects TRBV2 to TRBJ2-1; D not certain. The V end was cut by 3 bases, the J end by 3 bases, with 6 bases between. The CDR3 spans 13 residues. The germline V gene encodes CDR1 SNHLY and CDR2 FYNNEI.

This rearrangement joins TRBV4-1 to TRBJ2-1, with D possibly being TRBD2 (6 bases). This CDR3 comprises 14 residues. In germline, CDR1 is MGHRA, CDR2 YSYEKL. The V and J ends lost 6 bases and 6 bases respectively, with 15 bases between them. The CDR3: CASSRSGEPNEQFF. The CDR3 coding sequence is TGCGCCAGCAGTAGATCGGGGGAGCCCAATGAGCAGTTCTTC.

J is TRBJ2-1 and V is TRBV7-3, with D perhaps matching TRBD2 (6 bases). The V and J ends lost 4 bases and 7 bases respectively, with 14 bases between them. The CDR3 spans 14 residues. CDR1 and CDR2 (germline): SGHTA, FQGTGA. The CDR3 DNA is TGTGCCAGCAGCTACTATGGGACTGGGAATGAGCAGTTCTTC. Translated: CASSYYGTGNEQFF.

This clone was counted between two and nine times. This chain links TRBV16 with TRBJ1-1, with TRBD1 as a possible D gene (5 bases). The V end was cut by 2 bases, the J end by 0 bases, with 10 bases between. The CDR3 totals 15 residues. Per the germline V gene, CDR1 is KGHSY and CDR2 is FQNENV. CDR3 in DNA: TGTGCCAGCAGCCAAAACAGGAGGATGAACACTGAAGCTTTCTTT. Translating it yields CASSQNRRMNTEAFF.

This clone is a singleton in its sample. This chain joins TRBV21-1 and TRBJ2-7; the table's D call, TRBD1, was not checked against the DNA. TRBV21-1 is labeled a pseudogene. The CDR3 runs to 15 residues. CDR3 residues: CASSPRDREGNWKYF. The CDR3 DNA reads as TGTGCCAGCAGCCCCCGGGACAGGGAGGGGAATTGGAAGTACTTC.

The chain is built from TRBV6-6 and TRBJ2-1; 8 bases align to TRBD1. The CDR3 loop spans 15 amino acids. CDR1 and CDR2 from the germline V gene are MNHNY and SVGAGI (reference sequence). With 5 bases clipped from V and 4 bases from J, the junction kept 7 bases outside the gene matches. CDR3 sequence (DNA): TGTGCCAGCAGTATCCGGGACAGGCGATACAATGAGCAGTTCTTC. This sequence encodes CASSIRDRRYNEQFF.

The chain has TRBV11-2 and TRBJ2-3; the D gene is possibly TRBD1 (6 bases). This CDR3 contains 14 residues. Trimming took 0 bases from V and 4 from J, leaving 8 bases between them. Germline V gene data show CDR1 as SGHAT and CDR2 as FQNNGV. The CDR3 region has the DNA TGTGCCAGCAGCTTAGATTGGGGGCCAGATACGCAGTATTTT. Amino acid sequence: CASSLDWGPDTQYF.

The chain recombines TRBV6-1 with TRBJ2-7, with 8 bases aligning to TRBD2. This CDR3 is 16 amino acids long. Germline V gene sequence: CDR1 MNHNS, CDR2 SASEGT. V gave up 2 bases and J gave up 2 bases; unmatched junction bases: 8. The DNA for the CDR3 is TGTGCCAGCAGTGAAATAGGAGGACTAGCTCCCTACGAGCAGTACTTC. This encodes CASSEIGGLAPYEQYF.

The chain has TRBV27 and TRBJ1-3; TRBD1 matches at 7 bases. V gave up 6 bases and J gave up 0 bases; unmatched junction bases: 2. There are 14 residues in the CDR3. From germline, CDR1 is MNHEY and CDR2 SMNVEV (reference sequence). CDR3 sequence: CASRTGTSGNTIYF. The CDR3 nucleotides read TGTGCCAGCAGGACAGGGACCTCTGGAAACACCATATATTTT.

The V call is TRBV10-3, the J call TRBJ1-6, with 8 bases matching TRBD1. Germline CDR1 is ENHRY and CDR2 is SYGVKD. This CDR3 spans 15 amino acids. V lost 2 bases, J lost 10 bases, and 7 bases stayed unmatched. Here the CDR3 DNA reads TGTGCCATCAGTGAGGGGACAGGATCAGGCTCACCCCTCCACTTT. Translating it yields CAISEGTGSGSPLHF.

This chain links TRBV7-2 with TRBJ2-5; TRBD1 agrees at 9 bases. The CDR3 loop spans 15 amino acids. Germline CDR1 is SGHTA and CDR2 is FQGNSA. Losses at the gene ends were 6 bases for V and 2 bases for J; bases not matched to a gene: 7. The CDR3 region has the DNA TGTGCCAGCAGTTGGGGACAGGGCCGGCAAGAGACCCAGTACTTC. As protein: CASSWGQGRQETQYF.